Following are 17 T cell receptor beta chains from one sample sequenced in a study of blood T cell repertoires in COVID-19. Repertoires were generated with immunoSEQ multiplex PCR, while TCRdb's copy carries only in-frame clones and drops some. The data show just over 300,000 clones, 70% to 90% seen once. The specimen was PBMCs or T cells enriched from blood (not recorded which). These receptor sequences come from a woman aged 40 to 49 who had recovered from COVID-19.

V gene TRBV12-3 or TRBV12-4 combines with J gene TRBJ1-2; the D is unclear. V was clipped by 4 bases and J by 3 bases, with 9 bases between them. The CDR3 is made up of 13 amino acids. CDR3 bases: TGTGCCAGCAGTTACGGGCGGGACTATGGCTACACCTTC. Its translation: CASSYGRDYGYTF.

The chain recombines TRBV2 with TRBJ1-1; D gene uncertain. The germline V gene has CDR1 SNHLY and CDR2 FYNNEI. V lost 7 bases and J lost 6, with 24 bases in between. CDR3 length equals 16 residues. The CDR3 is CASTLPGGVGIPEAFF. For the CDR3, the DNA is TGTGCCAGCACACTGCCGGGAGGCGTCGGGATCCCTGAAGCTTTCTTT.

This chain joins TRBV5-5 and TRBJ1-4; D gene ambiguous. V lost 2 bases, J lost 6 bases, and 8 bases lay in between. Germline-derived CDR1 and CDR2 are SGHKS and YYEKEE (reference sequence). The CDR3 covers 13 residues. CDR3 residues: CASSLNGDEKLFF. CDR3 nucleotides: TGTGCCAGCAGCTTAAACGGAGATGAAAAACTGTTTTTT. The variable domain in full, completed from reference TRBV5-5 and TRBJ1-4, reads DAGVTQSPTHLIKTRGQQVTLRCSPISGHKSVSWYQQVLGQGPQFIFQYYEKEERGRGNFPDRFSARQFPNYSSELNVNALLLGDSALYLCASSLNGDEKLFFGSGTQLSVL.

The CDR3 region is CASSRRGQFTGELFF. The CDR3 nucleotides read TGTGCCAGCAGTCGACGCGGGCAGTTCACCGGGGAGCTGTTTTTT. V gene TRBV28 combines with J gene TRBJ2-2; D possibly corresponds to TRBD2 (5 bases). This CDR3 is 15 amino acids long. Germline V CDR1 and CDR2: MDHEN, SYDVKM. The V end was cut by 5 bases, the J end by 4 bases, with 14 bases between.

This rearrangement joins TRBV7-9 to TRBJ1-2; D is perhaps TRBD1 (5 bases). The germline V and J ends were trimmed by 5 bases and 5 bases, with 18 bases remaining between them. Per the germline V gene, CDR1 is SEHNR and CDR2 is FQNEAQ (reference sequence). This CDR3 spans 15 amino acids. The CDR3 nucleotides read TGTGCCAGCAGCCCGGGTCAGGGTCGGCGTTATGGCTACACCTTC. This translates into CASSPGQGRRYGYTF.

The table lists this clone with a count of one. The CDR3 here is CASIAGVNEQFF. In nucleotides, the CDR3 is TGTGCCAGCATCGCGGGAGTCAATGAGCAGTTCTTC. The gene calls are TRBV28 and TRBJ2-1; 7 nucleotides match TRBD2. Trimming took 7 bases from V and 6 from J; bases not matched to a gene: 3. The CDR3 has 12 residues. Per germline, CDR1 MDHEN and CDR2 SYDVKM.

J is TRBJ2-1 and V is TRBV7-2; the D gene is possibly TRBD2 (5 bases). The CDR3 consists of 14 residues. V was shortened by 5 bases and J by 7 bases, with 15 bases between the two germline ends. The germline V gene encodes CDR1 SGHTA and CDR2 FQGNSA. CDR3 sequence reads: CASSPDGRVNEQFF. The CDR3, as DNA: TGTGCCAGCAGCCCGGACGGGCGGGTTAATGAGCAGTTCTTC.

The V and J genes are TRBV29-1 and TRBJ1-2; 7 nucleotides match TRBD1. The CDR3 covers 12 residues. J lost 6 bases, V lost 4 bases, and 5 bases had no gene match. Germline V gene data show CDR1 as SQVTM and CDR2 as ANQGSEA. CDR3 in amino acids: CSVVGGSDGYTF. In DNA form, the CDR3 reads TGCAGCGTTGTAGGGGGCTCCGATGGCTACACCTTC.

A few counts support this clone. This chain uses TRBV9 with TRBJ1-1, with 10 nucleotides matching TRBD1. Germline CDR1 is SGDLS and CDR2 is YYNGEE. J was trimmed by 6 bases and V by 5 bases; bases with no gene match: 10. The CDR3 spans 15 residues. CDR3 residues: CASRPPGQGNPEAFF. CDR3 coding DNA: TGTGCCAGCAGACCACCGGGACAGGGGAATCCTGAAGCTTTCTTT. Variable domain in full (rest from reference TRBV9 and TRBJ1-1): DSGVTQTPKHLITATGQRVTLRCSPRSGDLSVYWYQQSLDQGLQFLIQYYNGEERAKGNILERFSAQQFPDLHSELNLSSLELGDSALYFCASRPPGQGNPEAFFGQGTRLTVV.

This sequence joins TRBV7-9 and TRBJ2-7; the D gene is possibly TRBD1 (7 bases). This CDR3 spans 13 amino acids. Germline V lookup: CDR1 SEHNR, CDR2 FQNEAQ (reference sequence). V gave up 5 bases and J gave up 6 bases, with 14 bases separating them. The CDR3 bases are TGTGCCAGCAGCCCCAGGGGGGCCGGCGAGCAGTACTTC. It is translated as CASSPRGAGEQYF.

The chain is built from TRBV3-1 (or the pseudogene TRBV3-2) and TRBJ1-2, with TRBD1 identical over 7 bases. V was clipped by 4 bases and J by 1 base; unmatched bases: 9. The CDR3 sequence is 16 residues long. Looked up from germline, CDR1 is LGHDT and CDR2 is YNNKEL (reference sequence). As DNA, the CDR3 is TGTGCCAGCAGCCTTACCTTGGGACAGCTTAACTATGGCTACACCTTC. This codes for CASSLTLGQLNYGYTF.

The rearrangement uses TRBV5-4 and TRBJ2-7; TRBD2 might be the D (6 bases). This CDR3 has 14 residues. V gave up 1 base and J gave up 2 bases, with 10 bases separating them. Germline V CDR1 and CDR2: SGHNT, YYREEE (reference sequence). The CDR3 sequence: CASSLSGVPYEQYF. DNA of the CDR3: TGTGCCAGCAGCTTGTCGGGAGTCCCCTACGAGCAGTACTTC.

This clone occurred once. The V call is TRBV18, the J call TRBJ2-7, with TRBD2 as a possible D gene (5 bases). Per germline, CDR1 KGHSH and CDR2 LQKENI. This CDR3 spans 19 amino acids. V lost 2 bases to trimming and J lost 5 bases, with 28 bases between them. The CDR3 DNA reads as TGTGCCAGCTCACCAGATGGGTCTTACGCGGAGTTGATGCGGGACGAGCAGTACTTC. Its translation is CASSPDGSYAELMRDEQYF.

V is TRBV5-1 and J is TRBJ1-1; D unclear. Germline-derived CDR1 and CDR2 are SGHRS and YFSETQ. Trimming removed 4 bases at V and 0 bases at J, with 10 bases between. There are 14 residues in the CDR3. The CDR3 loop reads CASSKLSVNTEAFF. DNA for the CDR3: TGCGCCAGCAGCAAATTATCAGTGAACACTGAAGCTTTCTTT.

CDR3 residues: CAISELYEQFF. The DNA for the CDR3 is TGTGCCATCAGTGAGCTTTATGAGCAGTTCTTC. The chain combines TRBV10-3 with TRBJ2-1, with D unresolved. Between the trimmed V and J ends, which lost 2 bases and 8 bases, there was a span of 4 bases. CDR1 and CDR2 (germline): ENHRY, SYGVKD. The CDR3 contains 11 residues.

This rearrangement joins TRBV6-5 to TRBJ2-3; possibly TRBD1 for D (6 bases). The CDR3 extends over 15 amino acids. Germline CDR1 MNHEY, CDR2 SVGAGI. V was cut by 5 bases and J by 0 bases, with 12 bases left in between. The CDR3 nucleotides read TGTGCCAGCAGTACAGGGTCCCCTAGCACAGATACGCAGTATTTT. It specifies CASSTGSPSTDTQYF.

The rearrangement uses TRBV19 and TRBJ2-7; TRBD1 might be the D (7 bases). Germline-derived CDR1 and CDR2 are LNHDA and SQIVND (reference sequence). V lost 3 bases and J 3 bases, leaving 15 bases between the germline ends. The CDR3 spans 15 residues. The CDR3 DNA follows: TGTGCCAGTAGTATGGGGCAGGGGGGAATCTACGAGCAGTACTTC. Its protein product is CASSMGQGGIYEQYF.